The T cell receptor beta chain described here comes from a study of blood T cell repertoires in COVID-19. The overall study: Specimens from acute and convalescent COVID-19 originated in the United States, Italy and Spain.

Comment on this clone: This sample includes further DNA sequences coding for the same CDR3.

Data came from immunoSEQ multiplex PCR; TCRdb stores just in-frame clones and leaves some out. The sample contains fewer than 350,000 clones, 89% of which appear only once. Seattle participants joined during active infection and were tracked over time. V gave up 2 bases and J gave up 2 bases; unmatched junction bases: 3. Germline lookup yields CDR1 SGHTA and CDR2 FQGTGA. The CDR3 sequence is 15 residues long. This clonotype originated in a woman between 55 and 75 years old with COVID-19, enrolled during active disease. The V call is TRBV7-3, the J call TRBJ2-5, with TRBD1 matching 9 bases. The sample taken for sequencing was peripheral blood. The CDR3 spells CASSLLGQGQETQYF. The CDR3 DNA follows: TGTGCCAGCAGCTTATTGGGACAGGGACAAGAGACCCAGTACTTC.